The clone carrying this TCR beta chain was seen a few times. The data originate from a study of T cells of healthy individuals. This CDR3 region has 15 residues. Germline V gene data show CDR1 as SGHRS and CDR2 as YFSETQ. V was pared by 3 bases and J by 0 bases, with 12 bases between. TCRdb called the 5' RACE reads again in MiXCR, with one record for every CDR3 protein. The data contain roughly 87,000 distinct CDR3 sequences, approximately 18% of them seen just once; the ten biggest clones take up more than 5.5%. This chain uses TRBV5-1 with TRBJ1-2; no firm D call. This TCR was sampled from a human donor in good health. CDR3 DNA sequence: TGCGCCAGCAGCTCGCCTGACAAAGCTAACTATGGCTACACCTTC. Translation gives CASSSPDKANYGYTF. Combining the CDR3 with reference TRBV5-1 and TRBJ1-2 gives the whole variable domain KAGVTQTPRYLIKTRGQQVTLSCSPISGHRSVSWYQQTPGQGLQFLFEYFSETQRNKGNFPGRFSGRQFSNSRSEMNVSTLELGDSALYLCASSSPDKANYGYTFGSGTRLTVV.